A selection of T cell receptor beta chains follows, all from one sample in a study of CD8 T cells in Susac syndrome. TCRdb independently ran MiXCR on the immunoSEQ multiplex PCR reads; one entry per CDR3 protein. Among 150,000 to 200,000 distinct CDR3 sequences listed, just under 95% were seen once. The specimen sequenced was CD4+ T cells from PBMCs. The receptors were sampled from a human donor in good health. CDR3s include the opening cysteine and the closing phenylalanine or tryptophan.

TRBJ1-2,TRBV2,CASSEAVNYGYTF
TRBJ2-7,TRBV6-5,CASSYFQGGGIYEQYF
TRBJ2-3,TRBV30,CAWSVRVAGGLDTQYF
TRBJ1-1,TRBV15,CATSRGRTENTEAFF
TRBJ2-3,TRBV10-3,CAISTFGQLATDTQYF
TRBJ2-7,TRBV20-1,CSARDLLSGYEQYF
TRBJ2-7,TRBV11-2,CASSYEGTSGVSEQYF
TRBJ1-1,TRBV5-1,CASSLDGVEAFF
TRBJ1-2,TRBV29-1,CSGGTAQEYGYTF
TRBJ2-1,TRBV6-6,CASSYSQSSYNEQFF
TRBJ2-3,TRBV3-1,CASTLGRRLSTDTQYF
TRBJ2-5,TRBV7-2,CASSPLPETQYF
TRBJ2-7,TRBV9,CASSATLGSLSYEQYF
TRBJ2-2,TRBV20-1,CSARDRRQGTPGELFF
TRBJ1-3,TRBV10-1,CASSSDVHSGNTIYF
TRBJ2-5,TRBV5-1,CASSLENGWETQYF
TRBJ1-2,TRBV14,CASSQVPGVYGYTF
TRBJ2-7,TRBV18,CASSQGEGYEQYF
TRBJ2-5,TRBV18,CASSPPRTGQETQYF
TRBJ1-2,TRBV20-1,CSASQGFPTLGYTF
TRBJ2-4,TRBV6-1,CASKGGAGDIQYF
TRBJ1-2,TRBV29-1,CSVPRGALRGYTF
TRBJ2-2,TRBV5-4,CASSFQGLGNGELFF
TRBJ1-4,TRBV20-1,CSASKGRQEEKLFF
TRBJ1-2,TRBV10-3,CAISEIKGGQESRGYTF
TRBJ2-5,TRBV4-1,CASALRAGDKKKYF
TRBJ1-4,TRBV3-1,CASSRQTTNEKLFF
TRBJ1-1,TRBV29-1,CSVAVGQALAFF
TRBJ1-2,TRBV20-1,CSVGRTGAYGYTF
TRBJ2-3,TRBV4-2,CASSQGRGGRDTQYF
TRBJ2-1,TRBV3-1,CASSNSGTVNEQFF
TRBJ2-7,TRBV6-5,CASSPRLAGGYEQYF
TRBJ2-5,TRBV6-1,CASSRQGGQETQYF
TRBJ2-2,TRBV6-6,CASSTPTGPGELFF
TRBJ1-5,TRBV5-8,CASSATGGASQHF
TRBJ1-4,TRBV30,CAWSIGAGLNEKLFF
TRBJ2-2,TRBV19,CASSGTPNTGELFF
TRBJ1-1,TRBV9,CASSFSVAFTEAFF
TRBJ2-7,TRBV4-2,CASSWGLAAYEQYF
TRBJ1-1,TRBV6-5,CASSLQGANTEAFF
TRBJ2-5,TRBV27,CASNHRGGETQYF
TRBJ2-1,TRBV3-1,CASSQDIARGNEQFF
TRBJ2-3,TRBV29-1,CSVEGGTRTDTQYF
TRBJ1-2,TRBV18,CASSPETAFFSYGYTF
TRBJ2-3,TRBV10-3,CAITPGQGGADTQYF
TRBJ2-3,TRBV9,CASSVGRTSGGVTDTQYF
TRBJ2-7,TRBV7-9,CASSLVEGHEQYF
TRBJ2-2,TRBV18,CASSRTGPGAGELFF
TRBJ2-7,TRBV2,CASSRSGAGAEQYF
TRBJ1-2,TRBV5-6,CASSHTGGLTYGYTF
TRBJ2-7,TRBV6-5,CASTSPGQGSYEQYF
TRBJ2-5,TRBV5-4,CASSSGTAGETQYF
TRBJ2-2,TRBV5-6,CASSLAGSTGELFF